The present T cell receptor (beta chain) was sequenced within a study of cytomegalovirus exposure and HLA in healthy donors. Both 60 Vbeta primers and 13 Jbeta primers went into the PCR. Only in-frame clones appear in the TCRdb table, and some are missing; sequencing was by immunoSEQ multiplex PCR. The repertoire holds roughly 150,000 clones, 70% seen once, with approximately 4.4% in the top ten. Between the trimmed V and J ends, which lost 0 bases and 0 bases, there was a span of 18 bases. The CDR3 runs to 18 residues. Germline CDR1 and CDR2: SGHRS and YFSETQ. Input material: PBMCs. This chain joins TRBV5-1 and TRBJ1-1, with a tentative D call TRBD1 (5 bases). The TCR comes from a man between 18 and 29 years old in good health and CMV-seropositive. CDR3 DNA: TGCGCCAGCAGCTTGGCCGGTCGATCGGACACACTGAACACTGAAGCTTTCTTT. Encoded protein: CASSLAGRSDTLNTEAFF.